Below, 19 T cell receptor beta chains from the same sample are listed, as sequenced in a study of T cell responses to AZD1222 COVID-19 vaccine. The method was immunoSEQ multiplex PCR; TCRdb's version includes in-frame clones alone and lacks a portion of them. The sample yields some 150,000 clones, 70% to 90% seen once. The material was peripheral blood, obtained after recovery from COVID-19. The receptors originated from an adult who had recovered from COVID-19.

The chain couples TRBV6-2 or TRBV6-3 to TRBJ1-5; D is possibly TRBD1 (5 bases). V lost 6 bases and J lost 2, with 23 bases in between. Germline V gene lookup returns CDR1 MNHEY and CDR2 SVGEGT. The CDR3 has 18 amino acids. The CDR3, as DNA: TGTGCCAGCAGCCCTACCCTCGAAAGGGGACGGCGCAATCAGCCCCAGCATTTT. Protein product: CASSPTLERGRRNQPQHF.

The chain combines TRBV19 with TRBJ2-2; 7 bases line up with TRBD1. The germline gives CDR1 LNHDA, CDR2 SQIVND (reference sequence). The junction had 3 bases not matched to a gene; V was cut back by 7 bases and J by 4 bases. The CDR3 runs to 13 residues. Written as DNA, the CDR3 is TGTGCCAGTACACACAGGGGCACCGGGGAGCTGTTTTTT. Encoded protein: CASTHRGTGELFF.

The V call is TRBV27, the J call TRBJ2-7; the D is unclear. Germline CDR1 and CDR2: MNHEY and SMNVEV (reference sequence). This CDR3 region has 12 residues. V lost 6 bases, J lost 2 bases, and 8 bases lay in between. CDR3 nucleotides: TGTGCCAGCAGCGCTACTACCTACGAGCAGTACTTC. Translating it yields CASSATTYEQYF.

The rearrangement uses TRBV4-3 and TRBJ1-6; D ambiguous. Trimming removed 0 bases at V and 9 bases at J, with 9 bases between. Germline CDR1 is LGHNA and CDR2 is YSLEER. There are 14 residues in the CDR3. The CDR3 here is CASSQEREGSPLHF. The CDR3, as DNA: TGCGCCAGCAGCCAAGAGAGGGAGGGTTCACCCCTCCACTTT.

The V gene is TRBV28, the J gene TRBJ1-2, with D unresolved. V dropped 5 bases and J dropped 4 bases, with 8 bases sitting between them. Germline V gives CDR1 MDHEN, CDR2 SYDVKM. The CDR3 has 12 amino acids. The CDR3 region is CASSPLVYGYTF. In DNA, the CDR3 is TGTGCCAGCAGTCCACTAGTCTATGGCTACACCTTC.

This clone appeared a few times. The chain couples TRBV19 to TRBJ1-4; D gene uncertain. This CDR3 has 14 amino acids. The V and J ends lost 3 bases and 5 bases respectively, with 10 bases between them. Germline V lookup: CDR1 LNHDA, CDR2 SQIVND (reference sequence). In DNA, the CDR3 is TGTGCCAGTAGTATCATACCAGAAAATGAAAAACTGTTTTTT. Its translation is CASSIIPENEKLFF.

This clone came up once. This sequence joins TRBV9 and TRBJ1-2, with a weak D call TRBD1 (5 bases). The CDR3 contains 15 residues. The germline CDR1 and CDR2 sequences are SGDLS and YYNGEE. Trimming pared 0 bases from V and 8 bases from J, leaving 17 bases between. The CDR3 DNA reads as TGTGCCAGCAGCGTAGGGGGCCCATCCTCGAGGGGCTACACCTTC. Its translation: CASSVGGPSSRGYTF. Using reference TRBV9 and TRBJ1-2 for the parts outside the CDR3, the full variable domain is DSGVTQTPKHLITATGQRVTLRCSPRSGDLSVYWYQQSLDQGLQFLIQYYNGEERAKGNILERFSAQQFPDLHSELNLSSLELGDSALYFCASSVGGPSSRGYTFGSGTRLTVV.

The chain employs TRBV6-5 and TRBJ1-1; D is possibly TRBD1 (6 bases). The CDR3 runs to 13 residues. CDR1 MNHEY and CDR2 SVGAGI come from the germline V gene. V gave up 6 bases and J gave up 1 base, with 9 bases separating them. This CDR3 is CASRETGNTEAFF. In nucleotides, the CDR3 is TGTGCCAGCAGGGAGACAGGGAACACTGAAGCTTTCTTT.

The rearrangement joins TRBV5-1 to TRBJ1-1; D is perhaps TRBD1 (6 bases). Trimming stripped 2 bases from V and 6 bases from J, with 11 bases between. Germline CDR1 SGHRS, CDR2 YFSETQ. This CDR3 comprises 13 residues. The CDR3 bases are TGCGCCAGCAGCTTTGCAGGGGTCCCTGAAGCTTTCTTT. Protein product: CASSFAGVPEAFF.

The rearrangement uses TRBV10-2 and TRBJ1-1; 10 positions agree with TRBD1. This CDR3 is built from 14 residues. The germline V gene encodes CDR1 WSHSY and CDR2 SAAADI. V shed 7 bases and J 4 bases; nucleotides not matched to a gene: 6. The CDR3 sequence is CASIRDRGLTEAFF. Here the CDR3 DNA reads TGCGCCAGCATCCGGGACAGGGGTCTCACTGAAGCTTTCTTT.

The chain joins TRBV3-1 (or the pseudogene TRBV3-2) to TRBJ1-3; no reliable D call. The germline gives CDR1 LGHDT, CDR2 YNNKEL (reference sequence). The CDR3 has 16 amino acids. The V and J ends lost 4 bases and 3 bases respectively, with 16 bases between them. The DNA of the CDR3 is TGTGCCAGCAGCCCCAGGACTGCCGCCCTTGGAAACACCATATATTTT. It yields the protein CASSPRTAALGNTIYF.

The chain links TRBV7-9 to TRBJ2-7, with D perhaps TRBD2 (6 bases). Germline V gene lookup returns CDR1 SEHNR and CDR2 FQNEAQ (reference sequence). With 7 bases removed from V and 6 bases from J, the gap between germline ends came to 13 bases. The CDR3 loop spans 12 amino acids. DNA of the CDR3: TGTGCCAGCATAGGGACTGGCCTCGAGCAGTACTTC. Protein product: CASIGTGLEQYF.

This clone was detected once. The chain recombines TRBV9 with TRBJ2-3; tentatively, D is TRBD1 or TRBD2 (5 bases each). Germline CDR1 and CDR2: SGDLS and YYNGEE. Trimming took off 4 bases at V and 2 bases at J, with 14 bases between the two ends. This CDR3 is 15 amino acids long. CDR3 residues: CASSPNGGPTDTQYF. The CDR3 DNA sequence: TGTGCCAGCAGCCCCAATGGGGGTCCCACAGATACGCAGTATTTT. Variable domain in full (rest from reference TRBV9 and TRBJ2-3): DSGVTQTPKHLITATGQRVTLRCSPRSGDLSVYWYQQSLDQGLQFLIQYYNGEERAKGNILERFSAQQFPDLHSELNLSSLELGDSALYFCASSPNGGPTDTQYFGPGTRLTVL.

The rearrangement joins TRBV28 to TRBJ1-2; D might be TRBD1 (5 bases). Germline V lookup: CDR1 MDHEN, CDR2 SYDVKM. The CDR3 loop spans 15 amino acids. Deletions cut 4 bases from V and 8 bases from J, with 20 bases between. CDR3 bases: TGTGCCAGCAGTTCCGGGGGTGGGCACCGGGGCGGCTACACCTTC. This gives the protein CASSSGGGHRGGYTF.

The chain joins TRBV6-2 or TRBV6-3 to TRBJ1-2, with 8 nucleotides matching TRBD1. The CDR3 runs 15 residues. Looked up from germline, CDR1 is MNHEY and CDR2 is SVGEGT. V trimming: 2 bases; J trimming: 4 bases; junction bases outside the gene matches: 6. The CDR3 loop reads CASSYRQGNSYGYTF. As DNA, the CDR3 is TGTGCCAGCAGTTACCGACAGGGGAATAGCTATGGCTACACCTTC.

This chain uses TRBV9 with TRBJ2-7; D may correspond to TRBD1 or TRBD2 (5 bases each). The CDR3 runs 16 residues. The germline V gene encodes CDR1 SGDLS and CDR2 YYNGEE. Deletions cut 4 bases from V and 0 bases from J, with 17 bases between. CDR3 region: CASSQGGGHSSYEQYF. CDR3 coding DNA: TGTGCCAGCAGCCAGGGTGGGGGTCATAGCTCCTACGAGCAGTACTTC.

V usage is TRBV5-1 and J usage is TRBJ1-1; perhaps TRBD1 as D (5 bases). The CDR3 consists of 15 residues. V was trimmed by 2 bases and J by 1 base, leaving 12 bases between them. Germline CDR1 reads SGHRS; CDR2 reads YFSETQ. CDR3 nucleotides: TGCGCCAGCAGCTTTTTAGGGGCAGGGAACACTGAAGCTTTCTTT. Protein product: CASSFLGAGNTEAFF.

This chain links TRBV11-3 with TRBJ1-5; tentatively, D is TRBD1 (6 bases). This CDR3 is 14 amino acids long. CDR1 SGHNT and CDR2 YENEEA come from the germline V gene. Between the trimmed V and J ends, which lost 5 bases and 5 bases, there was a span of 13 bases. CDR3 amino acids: CASSVDRHYQPQHF. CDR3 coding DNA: TGTGCCAGCAGCGTCGACAGGCACTATCAGCCCCAGCATTTT.

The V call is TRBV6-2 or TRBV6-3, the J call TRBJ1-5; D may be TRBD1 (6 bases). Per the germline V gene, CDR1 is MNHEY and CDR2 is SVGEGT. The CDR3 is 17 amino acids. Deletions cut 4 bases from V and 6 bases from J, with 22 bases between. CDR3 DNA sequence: TGTGCCAGCAGTTTAGAACTCACAGGGTTTGTGGGTCAGCCCCAGCATTTT. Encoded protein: CASSLELTGFVGQPQHF.